The 27 T cell receptor beta chains below come from one sample, sequenced in a study of blood T cell repertoires in COVID-19. TCRdb keeps only in-frame clones here, not all; method: immunoSEQ multiplex PCR. Of 250,000 to 350,000 clones in the sample, around 85% are singletons; the top ten hold almost 1.5%. The sample taken for sequencing was peripheral blood. Source of these receptors: a human donor with COVID-19, enrolled during active disease. The donor label of this sample is uncertain.

The count of this clone is one. V usage is TRBV7-2 and J usage is TRBJ2-1; TRBD2 matches 15 bases. V shed 5 bases and J 8 bases; nucleotides not matched to a gene: 4. The V gene's germline CDR1 is SGHTA and CDR2 FQGNSA. This CDR3 contains 15 residues. DNA of the CDR3: TGTGCCAGCAGCCGGACTAGCGGGAGGGCATATGAGCAGTTCTTC. Protein: CASSRTSGRAYEQFF.

This clone was detected a few times. The chain combines TRBV5-6 with TRBJ2-7, with TRBD2 identical over 9 bases. Trimming took 4 bases from V and 2 from J; bases not matched to a gene: 7. CDR3 length: 15 residues. Germline V lookup: CDR1 SGHDT, CDR2 YYEEEE. The DNA of the CDR3 is TGTGCCAGCAGCCAACTGAGCGGGAGGCCCTACGAGCAGTACTTC. Amino acid sequence: CASSQLSGRPYEQYF.

The V gene is TRBV2, the J gene TRBJ1-5; D is unclear. Trimming shortened V by 3 bases and J by 0 bases, and 9 bases separated the two germline ends. The CDR3 extends over 15 amino acids. Germline V gene data show CDR1 as SNHLY and CDR2 as FYNNEI. DNA of the CDR3: TGTGCCAGCAGTGAGCGGCCGAATAGCAATCAGCCCCAGCATTTT. This translates into CASSERPNSNQPQHF.

The J gene is TRBJ2-1, the V gene TRBV5-5; 14 bases agree with TRBD2. CDR1 and CDR2 from the germline V gene are SGHKS and YYEKEE (reference sequence). Germline trimming cut 4 bases from V and 4 bases from J; bases unmatched to any gene: 7. The CDR3 runs to 17 residues. CDR3 protein: CASSVTSGRAGYNEQFF. The CDR3 region has the DNA TGTGCCAGCAGCGTGACTAGCGGGAGGGCCGGGTACAATGAGCAGTTCTTC.

In its sample, this clone was seen once. This rearrangement joins TRBV19 to TRBJ1-2, with D maybe TRBD1 (5 bases). The CDR3 loop spans 15 amino acids. The V end was cut by 5 bases, the J end by 7 bases, with 20 bases between. Germline CDR1 LNHDA, CDR2 SQIVND (reference sequence). CDR3 protein: CASSANSQEKGGYTF. As DNA, the CDR3 is TGTGCCAGTAGTGCCAACTCACAGGAAAAAGGTGGCTACACCTTC.

This rearrangement joins TRBV18 to TRBJ1-1, with a tentative D call TRBD1 (5 bases). Germline loops: CDR1 KGHSH, CDR2 LQKENI. The CDR3 runs to 14 residues. V dropped 5 bases and J dropped 1 base, with 11 bases sitting between them. CDR3 bases: TGTGCCAGCTCAATGAGGGGAGGGAACACTGAAGCTTTCTTT. This gives the protein CASSMRGGNTEAFF.

J is TRBJ1-4 and V is TRBV19, with 7 positions matching TRBD1. Germline V gives CDR1 LNHDA, CDR2 SQIVND (reference sequence). Germline trimming cut 3 bases from V and 0 bases from J; bases unmatched to any gene: 4. CDR3 length equals 16 residues. CDR3 bases: TGTGCCAGTAGTATGGGAGGACAGGCAACTAATGAAAAACTGTTTTTT. It translates to CASSMGGQATNEKLFF.

CDR3 sequence (DNA): TGTGCCAGCAGCCGGCCCGGGTACCAAGAGACCCAGTACTTC. Its translation: CASSRPGYQETQYF. V and J are TRBV27 and TRBJ2-5, with no clear D. The V gene's germline CDR1 is MNHEY and CDR2 SMNVEV (reference sequence). The CDR3 has 14 residues. Trimming removed 6 bases from V and 0 bases from J, with 11 bases in between.

V and J are TRBV28 and TRBJ1-2; a weak D match, TRBD1 (5 bases). Deletions cut 3 bases from V and 8 bases from J, with 19 bases between. The length of the CDR3 is 15 residues. CDR1 MDHEN and CDR2 SYDVKM come from the germline V gene. CDR3: CASSFYQGPGRGYTF. For the CDR3, the DNA is TGTGCCAGCAGTTTTTATCAGGGCCCAGGCAGGGGCTACACCTTC.

This clone was seen once. The chain couples TRBV7-2 to TRBJ1-5; TRBD1 aligns across 7 bases. This CDR3 is built from 14 residues. Germline V gene lookup returns CDR1 SGHTA and CDR2 FQGNSA. The V and J ends lost 6 bases and 2 bases, in that order; junction bases with no gene match: 4. Written as DNA, the CDR3 is TGTGCCAGCAGTTCTACAGGGGGCAATCAGCCCCAGCATTTT. It translates to CASSSTGGNQPQHF.

The CDR3 DNA reads TGCGCCAGCAGCCAAGTGGCGGGGGGCACTGAAGCTTTCTTT. Its protein is CASSQVAGGTEAFF. The genes are TRBV4-3 and TRBJ1-1; a weak D match, TRBD1 (5 bases). The CDR3 totals 14 residues. V lost 1 base and J lost 4, with 10 bases in between. The germline V gene has CDR1 LGHNA and CDR2 YSLEER.

The V gene is TRBV28, the J gene TRBJ1-1, with D possibly matching TRBD1 (5 bases). V was trimmed by 7 bases and J by 6 bases, leaving 15 bases between them. Looked up from germline, CDR1 is MDHEN and CDR2 is SYDVKM. The CDR3 has 13 amino acids. DNA of the CDR3: TGTGCCAGCATTGAAGGGGTTATGGCTGAAGCTTTCTTT. Amino acids: CASIEGVMAEAFF.

This clone was seen only once. This sequence joins TRBV19 and TRBJ1-5; 11 bases line up with TRBD1. Germline V lookup: CDR1 LNHDA, CDR2 SQIVND (reference sequence). After removal of 6 bases from V and 9 bases from J, the junction contained 7 bases not matched to a gene. The CDR3 runs to 14 residues. The CDR3, as DNA: TGTGCCAGTAGAAGAGGACAGGGGGCTTCGCCCCAGCATTTT. The encoded protein is CASRRGQGASPQHF.

This sequence joins TRBV7-2 and TRBJ2-2, with a tentative D call TRBD1 (6 bases). The CDR3 sequence is 16 residues long. Deletions cut 5 bases from V and 4 bases from J, with 17 bases between. The germline V gene has CDR1 SGHTA and CDR2 FQGNSA. CDR3 DNA: TGTGCCAGCAGCCAACAGGGCGATCGCGGCACCGGGGAGCTGTTTTTT. It translates to CASSQQGDRGTGELFF.

The V call is TRBV6-5, the J call TRBJ2-1; the match to TRBD1 covers 12 bases. The CDR3 contains 15 residues. With V trimmed by 6 bases and J by 7 bases, 7 bases remained unmatched. CDR1 and CDR2 (germline): MNHEY, SVGAGI. The CDR3 sequence is CASSTGQGAKNEQFF. The CDR3 region has the DNA TGTGCCAGCAGCACGGGACAGGGGGCTAAGAATGAGCAGTTCTTC.

A few counts support this clone. The V and J genes are TRBV5-4 and TRBJ2-7; 7 nucleotides agree with TRBD1. V shed 7 bases, J shed 1 base, and the junction held 8 bases outside the gene matches. Germline V lookup: CDR1 SGHNT, CDR2 YYREEE (reference sequence). The length of the CDR3 is 14 residues. CDR3 sequence reads: CASSRDSFSYEQYF. CDR3 coding DNA: TGTGCCAGCTCCCGGGACAGCTTTTCCTACGAGCAGTACTTC. Based on the CDR3 plus reference TRBV5-4 and TRBJ2-7, the full variable domain is ETGVTQSPTHLIKTRGQQVTLRCSSQSGHNTVSWYQQALGQGPQFIFQYYREEENGRGNFPPRFSGLQFPNYSSELNVNALELDDSALYLCASSRDSFSYEQYFGPGTRLTVT.

This chain joins TRBV4-1 and TRBJ2-3; D perhaps matches TRBD2 (6 bases). Germline CDR1 reads MGHRA; CDR2 reads YSYEKL. This CDR3 comprises 16 residues. V was cut by 0 bases and J by 3 bases, with 13 bases left in between. The CDR3: CASSQEWGGRTDTQYF. CDR3 nucleotides: TGCGCCAGCAGCCAAGAATGGGGTGGGAGGACAGATACGCAGTATTTT.

This clone was seen only once. The V gene is TRBV27, the J gene TRBJ2-2; D uncertain. CDR1 and CDR2 from the germline V gene are MNHEY and SMNVEV (reference sequence). V shed 3 bases and J shed 7 bases, with 15 bases lying between them. This CDR3 region has 15 residues. The CDR3 loop reads CASSFGAEPNGELFF. In DNA, the CDR3 is TGTGCCAGCAGTTTCGGAGCAGAACCAAACGGGGAGCTGTTTTTT.

The chain employs TRBV19 and TRBJ1-4; TRBD1 aligns across 7 bases. V shed 1 base, J shed 4 bases, and the junction held 3 bases outside the gene matches. The germline CDR1 and CDR2 sequences are LNHDA and SQIVND (reference sequence). This CDR3 spans 15 amino acids. CDR3 amino acids: CASSIVDRINEKLFF. The CDR3 coding sequence is TGTGCCAGTAGTATAGTGGACAGGATTAATGAAAAACTGTTTTTT.

This chain links TRBV28 with TRBJ2-3; 11 nucleotides align to TRBD2. Germline V CDR1 and CDR2: MDHEN, SYDVKM. J gave up 6 bases and V 3 bases, and 11 bases lay outside the gene matches. The CDR3 has 17 residues. CDR3 residues: CASSLVRPSGGRDTQYF. The CDR3 nucleotides read TGTGCCAGCAGTTTGGTACGACCTAGCGGGGGGAGGGATACGCAGTATTTT.

The chain couples TRBV27 to TRBJ1-5, with TRBD1 identical over 8 bases. After removal of 5 bases from V and 7 bases from J, the junction contained 7 bases not matched to a gene. Germline-derived CDR1 and CDR2 are MNHEY and SMNVEV (reference sequence). The CDR3 contains 14 residues. CDR3 in DNA: TGTGCCAGCAGTCCAAGGACAGGGTGGCAGCCCCAGCATTTT. This translates into CASSPRTGWQPQHF.

A single count supports this clone. This chain uses TRBV10-2 with TRBJ2-7, with 7 positions matching TRBD2. Germline CDR1 and CDR2: WSHSY and SAAADI. Trimming removed 7 bases from V and 2 bases from J; junction bases left unmatched: 11. The CDR3 sequence is 15 residues long. In nucleotides, the CDR3 is TGCGCCAGCACCTTGGGGGGGGATGGGGCCTACGAGCAGTACTTC. This translates into CASTLGGDGAYEQYF.

V is TRBV29-1 and J is TRBJ2-1; TRBD2 aligns across 10 bases. J was trimmed by 7 bases and V by 3 bases; bases with no gene match: 6. Germline V CDR1 and CDR2: SQVTM, ANQGSEA. The CDR3 runs to 14 residues. Here the CDR3 reads CSVEASGRKNEQFF. Written as DNA, the CDR3 is TGCAGCGTTGAGGCTAGCGGGAGAAAAAATGAGCAGTTCTTC.

This clone was recorded a few times. The chain carries TRBV2 and TRBJ2-2; the D is unclear. Deletions cut 6 bases from V and 0 bases from J, with 8 bases between. CDR3 size: 14 residues. Per germline, CDR1 SNHLY and CDR2 FYNNEI. CDR3 sequence reads: CASRAQANTGELFF. The CDR3 DNA reads TGTGCCAGCAGGGCCCAGGCGAACACCGGGGAGCTGTTTTTT.

This sequence joins TRBV11-2 and TRBJ2-2, with 11 bases fitting TRBD2. The CDR3 is made up of 18 amino acids. J was trimmed by 0 bases and V by 5 bases; bases with no gene match: 8. The germline gives CDR1 SGHAT, CDR2 FQNNGV. For the CDR3, the DNA is TGTGCCAGCAGCCTCCTAGCGGGAGGAGGGGCGAACACCGGGGAGCTGTTTTTT. Protein sequence: CASSLLAGGGANTGELFF.

This clone was counted a few times. The rearrangement joins TRBV18 to TRBJ1-1; D gene unclear. The CDR3 consists of 14 residues. Trimming removed 2 bases from V and 11 bases from J, with 18 bases in between. Looked up from germline, CDR1 is KGHSH and CDR2 is LQKENI. As DNA, the CDR3 is TGTGCCAGCTCACCAGTCAAGTCCCCCGGGGAGGCTTTCTTT. Protein: CASSPVKSPGEAFF.

In this sample, this clone turned up once. The genes are TRBV29-1 and TRBJ1-4; D possibly corresponds to TRBD1 (5 bases). Germline CDR1 is SQVTM and CDR2 is ANQGSEA. Trimming shortened V by 4 bases and J by 8 bases, and 17 bases separated the two germline ends. The CDR3 has 14 amino acids. The CDR3 spells CSVGPSGGNEKLFF. CDR3 DNA: TGCAGCGTTGGGCCCTCTGGGGGGAACGAAAAACTGTTTTTT.